This T cell receptor beta chain is drawn from a study of T-cell reconstitution after alpha-beta-depleted transplantation in children. Overall study findings and caveats: Newly produced T cells mostly provided counts and TCRbeta diversity after one year, as hyperexpanded clones declined. Reports say that about two months after transplant, the alpha-beta T cells came out of several hundred graft clones that had expanded. Surviving recipient T cells and thymic progenitors produced the high day-60 TCRbeta diversity seen in some patients.

CDR1 MDHEN and CDR2 SYDVKM come from the germline V gene. The CDR3 contains 14 residues. V dropped 2 bases and J dropped 2 bases, with 9 bases sitting between them. Preparation of the TCRbeta library involved a method that used unique molecular identifiers. TCRdb reanalysed the PCR reads using MiXCR and keeps one entry per CDR3 protein. The sample lists 550,000 to 600,000 distinct CDR3 sequences; more than 20% were seen once. Comments on this clonotype: No antigen is known for it.

The chain couples TRBV28 to TRBJ2-5; D is undetermined. This receptor was identified in a boy in the first two years of life who had a stem cell transplant for acute myeloid leukemia, so the T cells may come from the graft donor. Material: PBMCs, mostly from graft donor cells, obtained 360 days after TCRalphabeta/CD19-depleted stem cell transplant. The CDR3 coding sequence is TGTGCCAGCAGTTTACCTCGCCCTCAAGAGACCCAGTACTTC. It encodes CASSLPRPQETQYF.